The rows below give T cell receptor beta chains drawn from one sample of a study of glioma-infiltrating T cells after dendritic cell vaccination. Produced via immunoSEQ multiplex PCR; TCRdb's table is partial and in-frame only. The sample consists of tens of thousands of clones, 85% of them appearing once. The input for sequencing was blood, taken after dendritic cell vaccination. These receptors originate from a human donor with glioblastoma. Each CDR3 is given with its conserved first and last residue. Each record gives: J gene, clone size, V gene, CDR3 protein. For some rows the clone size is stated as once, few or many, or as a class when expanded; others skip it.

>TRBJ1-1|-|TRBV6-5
CASSDRVEAEAFF
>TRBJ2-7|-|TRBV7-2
CASSPPSSYEQYF
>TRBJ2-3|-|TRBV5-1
CASSSDRGGDTQYF
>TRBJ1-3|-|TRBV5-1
CASSSASSGNTIYF
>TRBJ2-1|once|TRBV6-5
CASSPAPQGYNEQFF
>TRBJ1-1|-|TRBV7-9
CASSPRGAGLDTEAFF
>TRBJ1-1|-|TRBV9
CASSVGTGAKNTEAFF
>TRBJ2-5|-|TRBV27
CASRDNLGETQYF
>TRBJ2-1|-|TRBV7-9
CASSRISGATYNEQFF
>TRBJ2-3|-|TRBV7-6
CASSLLLGGRAGTDTQYF
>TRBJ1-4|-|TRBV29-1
CSVNTGNEKLFF
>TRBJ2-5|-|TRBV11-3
CASSLSLGGGVSETQYF
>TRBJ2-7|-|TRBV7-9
CASSKNNLAVSSYEQYF
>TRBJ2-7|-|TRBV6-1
CASSARDTSYEQYF
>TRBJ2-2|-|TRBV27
CASSFRAGANTGELFF
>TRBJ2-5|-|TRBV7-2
CASSGRRTEETQYF
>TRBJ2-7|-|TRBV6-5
CASSLVVLGEQYF
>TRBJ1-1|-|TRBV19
CASTWGGAEAFF
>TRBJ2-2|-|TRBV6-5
CASSYGGRATGELFF
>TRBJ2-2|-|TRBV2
CASRREVSGELFF
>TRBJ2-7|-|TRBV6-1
CASSTGGVLDEQYF
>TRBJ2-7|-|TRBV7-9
CASSPQADSSSYEQYF
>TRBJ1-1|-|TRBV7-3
CASSLRGNTEAFF
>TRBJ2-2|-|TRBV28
CASSPYRVNTGELFF
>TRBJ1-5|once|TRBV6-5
CASSYSNQGKQPQHF